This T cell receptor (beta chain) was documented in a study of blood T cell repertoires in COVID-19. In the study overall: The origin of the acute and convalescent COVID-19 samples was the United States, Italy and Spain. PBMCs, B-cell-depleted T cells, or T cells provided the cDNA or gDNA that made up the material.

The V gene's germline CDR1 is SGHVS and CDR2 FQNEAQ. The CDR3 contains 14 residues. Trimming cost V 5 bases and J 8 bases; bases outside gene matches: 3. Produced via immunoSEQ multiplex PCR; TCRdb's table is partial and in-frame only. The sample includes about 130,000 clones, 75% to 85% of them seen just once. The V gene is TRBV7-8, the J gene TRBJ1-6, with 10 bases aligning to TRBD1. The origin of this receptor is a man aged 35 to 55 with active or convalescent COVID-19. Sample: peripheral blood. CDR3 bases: TGTGCCAGCAGCACCGGGACAGGGGATTCACCCCTCCACTTT. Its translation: CASSTGTGDSPLHF.